What follows are 18 T cell receptor beta chains derived from one specimen sequenced in a study of T-cell reconstitution after alpha-beta-depleted transplantation in children. This sample's TCRbeta library carried unique molecular identifier barcodes. Each CDR3 protein is one row after TCRdb ran MiXCR on the PCR reads. Here the sample spans some 120,000 distinct CDR3 sequences, about 9.6% being singletons. Sequencing was performed on PBMCs, mostly from graft donor cells, taken 180 days after TCRalphabeta/CD19-depleted stem cell transplant. The receptors stem from a girl under three years old who had a stem cell transplant for combined immunodeficiency, so the T cells may come from the graft donor.

Notes on this clonotype: An end of the junction differs from the germline gene, which may be a read error. The chain is built from TRBV24-1 and TRBJ2-5, with 7 positions matching TRBD1. Germline lookup yields CDR1 KGHDR and CDR2 SFDVKD. The CDR3 is 14 amino acids. CDR3 residues: CATNDLNRGETQYF. For the CDR3, the DNA is TGTGCCACCAATGATTTGAACAGGGGAGAGACCCAGTACTTC.

The V gene is TRBV7-2, the J gene TRBJ2-7; 8 bases align to TRBD2. Germline V gives CDR1 SGHTA, CDR2 FQGNSA. After removal of 2 bases from V and 6 bases from J, the junction contained 3 bases not matched to a gene. The CDR3 consists of 13 residues. CDR3 in amino acids: CASSLKTSAEQYF. CDR3 in DNA: TGTGCCAGCAGCTTAAAGACTAGCGCCGAGCAGTACTTC.

The V and J genes are TRBV7-2 and TRBJ2-1, with 8 positions matching TRBD2. Unmatched junction bases numbered 10, after V lost 3 bases and J lost 3 bases. The CDR3 totals 17 residues. CDR1 and CDR2 (germline): SGHTA, FQGNSA. CDR3 amino acids: CASSLITGTRDYNEQFF. The CDR3 region has the DNA TGTGCCAGCAGCTTGATAACCGGGACTAGGGACTACAATGAGCAGTTCTTC.

CDR3 protein: CASSIGQGSQDTQYF. The CDR3 DNA follows: TGTGCCAGCAGCATCGGACAGGGCTCGCAAGATACGCAGTATTTT. The chain carries TRBV5-5 and TRBJ2-3; 8 bases agree with TRBD1. There are 15 residues in the CDR3. Germline V gene data show CDR1 as SGHKS and CDR2 as YYEKEE (reference sequence). J gave up 5 bases and V 4 bases, and 9 bases lay outside the gene matches. Based on the CDR3 plus reference TRBV5-5 and TRBJ2-3, the full variable domain is DAGVTQSPTHLIKTRGQQVTLRCSPISGHKSVSWYQQVLGQGPQFIFQYYEKEERGRGNFPDRFSARQFPNYSSELNVNALLLGDSALYLCASSIGQGSQDTQYFGPGTRLTVL.

This chain connects TRBV18 to TRBJ2-7, with TRBD1 identical over 11 bases. Germline V gene data show CDR1 as KGHSH and CDR2 as LQKENI. The V gene end was trimmed by 4 bases and the J gene end by 6 bases; junction bases not matched to a gene: 8. There are 15 residues in the CDR3. The CDR3 spells CASSRPDRGLFEQYF. DNA of the CDR3: TGTGCCAGCTCACGACCGGACAGGGGGCTCTTCGAGCAGTACTTC.

This clonotype showed up just a few times. The chain carries TRBV7-9 and TRBJ2-1, with unresolved D. The V gene lost 2 bases and the J gene lost 6 bases, with 11 bases spanning the gap. The CDR3 totals 14 residues. The germline gives CDR1 SEHNR, CDR2 FQNEAQ (reference sequence). CDR3 loop: CASSLRAPINEQFF. The CDR3 nucleotides read TGTGCCAGCAGCTTAAGAGCACCAATCAATGAGCAGTTCTTC.

The V gene is TRBV14, the J gene TRBJ2-4; 8 nucleotides line up with TRBD1. V lost 1 base to trimming and J lost 0 bases; unmatched junction nucleotides: 2. The germline gives CDR1 SGHDN, CDR2 FVKESK. This CDR3 has 16 amino acids. The CDR3 loop reads CASSQGQGRAKNIQYF. Here the CDR3 DNA reads TGTGCCAGCAGCCAAGGACAGGGGAGAGCCAAAAACATTCAGTACTTC.

In this sample, this clonotype turned up a few times. The chain links TRBV20-1 to TRBJ2-7, with D tentatively TRBD1 or TRBD2 (7 bases each). The CDR3 spans 16 residues. V dropped 0 bases and J dropped 5 bases, with 20 bases sitting between them. The germline CDR1 and CDR2 sequences are DFQATT and SNEGSKA (reference sequence). CDR3 DNA sequence: TGCAGTGCTAGAGATATTAGGAGACAGGGAGGGCACGAGCAGTACTTC. The encoded protein is CSARDIRRQGGHEQYF.

This clonotype was counted a few times. This rearrangement joins TRBV7-2 to TRBJ2-5; maybe TRBD1 (7 bases). The germline gives CDR1 SGHTA, CDR2 FQGNSA. The CDR3 runs to 14 residues. Trimming cost V 5 bases and J 5 bases, with 15 bases left between them. The CDR3 nucleotides read TGTGCCAGCAGCCCCTCAGGGGGGAGGGAGACCCAGTACTTC. Protein sequence: CASSPSGGRETQYF. Supplemented by reference TRBV7-2 and TRBJ2-5, the full variable domain reads GAGVSQSPSNKVTEKGKDVELRCDPISGHTALYWYRQSLGQGLEFLIYFQGNSAPDKSGLPSDRFSAERTGGSVSTLTIQRTQQEDSAVYLCASSPSGGRETQYFGPGTRLLVL.

The rearrangement uses TRBV7-2 and TRBJ2-7; D is unclear. V lost 6 bases and J 4 bases, leaving 13 bases between the germline ends. Germline values: CDR1 SGHTA, CDR2 FQGNSA. There are 13 residues in the CDR3. The CDR3: CASRIGSGYEQYF. The DNA for the CDR3 is TGTGCCAGCAGGATAGGAAGTGGTTACGAGCAGTACTTC. The whole variable domain, remainder taken from reference TRBV7-2 and TRBJ2-7, is GAGVSQSPSNKVTEKGKDVELRCDPISGHTALYWYRQSLGQGLEFLIYFQGNSAPDKSGLPSDRFSAERTGGSVSTLTIQRTQQEDSAVYLCASRIGSGYEQYFGPGTRLTVT.

Many counts were recorded for this clonotype. The rearrangement links TRBV5-1 to TRBJ2-3, with unresolved D. The CDR3 is made up of 15 amino acids. Germline V gives CDR1 SGHRS, CDR2 YFSETQ. The germline V and J ends were trimmed by 7 bases and 2 bases, with 17 bases remaining between them. This chain's CDR3 is CASGPLGHYTDTQYF. The DNA for the CDR3 is TGCGCCAGCGGACCCCTAGGGCACTACACAGATACGCAGTATTTT.

The chain has TRBV7-9 and TRBJ2-1, with D maybe TRBD1 (6 bases). Trimming shortened V by 2 bases and J by 8 bases, and 13 bases separated the two germline ends. The germline V gene has CDR1 SEHNR and CDR2 FQNEAQ (reference sequence). The CDR3 spans 14 residues. DNA of the CDR3: TGTGCCAGCAGCTTATCGCTGGGGGCCGATGAGCAGTTCTTC. This gives the protein CASSLSLGADEQFF.

The genes are TRBV28 and TRBJ2-4; possible D gene TRBD1, 6 bases. The germline V gene has CDR1 MDHEN and CDR2 SYDVKM. Trimming cost V 3 bases and J 1 base, with 13 bases left between them. The CDR3 is made up of 16 amino acids. The CDR3 DNA reads as TGTGCCAGCAGTTTGGGGGCTCTGCTGGCCAAAAACATTCAGTACTTC. Its protein product is CASSLGALLAKNIQYF.

This clonotype was observed a handful of times. The rearrangement joins TRBV5-1 to TRBJ2-1; D gene ambiguous. The CDR3 loop spans 16 amino acids. V was cut by 0 bases and J by 6 bases, with 16 bases left in between. The V gene's germline CDR1 is SGHRS and CDR2 YFSETQ. The CDR3 sequence is CASSLAGPASPNEQFF. The CDR3 DNA follows: TGCGCCAGCAGCTTGGCTGGGCCAGCGAGTCCCAATGAGCAGTTCTTC.

The chain couples TRBV20-1 to TRBJ1-4, with D possibly being TRBD1 (6 bases). CDR3 length equals 12 residues. Per germline, CDR1 DFQATT and CDR2 SNEGSKA (reference sequence). V was trimmed by 4 bases and J by 8 bases, leaving 11 bases between them. CDR3: CSATRGGEKLFF. Here the CDR3 DNA reads TGCAGTGCTACGAGGGGGGGAGAAAAACTGTTTTTT.

This clonotype was detected a few times. This rearrangement joins TRBV18 to TRBJ1-2; D unclear. V lost 2 bases, J lost 4 bases, and 8 bases lay in between. Germline V gives CDR1 KGHSH, CDR2 LQKENI. This CDR3 contains 13 residues. The CDR3 spells CASSPGVGYGYTF. The CDR3 DNA follows: TGTGCCAGCTCACCAGGGGTAGGCTATGGCTACACCTTC.

V and J are TRBV7-2 and TRBJ2-3, with 9 bases aligning to TRBD2. Germline V lookup: CDR1 SGHTA, CDR2 FQGNSA. This CDR3 is built from 16 residues. V lost 2 bases to trimming and J lost 1 base; unmatched junction nucleotides: 4. Written as DNA, the CDR3 is TGTGCCAGCAGCTTACTAGCGGGAATCGGCACAGATACGCAGTATTTT. It encodes CASSLLAGIGTDTQYF.

This clonotype was observed a few times. The chain combines TRBV5-1 with TRBJ2-7, with 10 positions matching TRBD1. The V segment lost 2 bases and the J segment 7 bases; nucleotides outside the gene matches: 6. Germline CDR1 reads SGHRS; CDR2 reads YFSETQ. The CDR3 sequence is 14 residues long. The CDR3 region is CASSLGTGEWEQYF. The CDR3 bases are TGCGCCAGCAGCTTAGGGACAGGGGAATGGGAGCAGTACTTC.